This entry describes one TCR beta chain. Its antigen remains unidentified. This record belongs to a study of cytomegalovirus exposure and HLA in healthy donors. The PCR used 60 Vbeta and 13 Jbeta primers. Libraries were prepared by immunoSEQ multiplex PCR; TCRdb keeps only in-frame clonotypes and omits some of them. Among 120,000 to 150,000 clones listed, about 80% were seen once. This CDR3 region has 14 residues. The germline V gene encodes CDR1 MNHEY and CDR2 SMNVEV (reference sequence). The V and J ends lost 5 bases and 3 bases, in that order; junction bases with no gene match: 7. Study outcomes and limitations: A later analysis associated some 16,000 TCR beta sequences with HLA alleles at a 0.05 false discovery rate.

The sample comprised PBMCs. The V and J genes are TRBV27 and TRBJ2-7; 7 bases align to TRBD1. This clonotype was sampled from a man between 18 and 35 years old in good health and CMV-seronegative. The CDR3 reads CASSPGTELYEQYF. CDR3 DNA sequence: TGTGCCAGCAGTCCCGGGACAGAACTCTACGAGCAGTACTTC.